This passage covers 2 T cell receptor beta chains from one sample sequenced in a study of T cells in Graves' hyperthyroidism and ophthalmopathy. Amplification of TCR beta CDR3 regions used RNA as the template. The TCR CDR3 first-round RT-PCR relied on the HTBI primer set. In TCRdb, the multiplex PCR reads were re-called with MiXCR into one record per CDR3 protein. The table records hundreds of thousands of distinct CDR3 sequences, approximately 15% of them present only once. The sequenced sample was blood. These receptors originate from a woman aged 50 to 60 with Graves' ophthalmopathy.

The rearrangement links TRBV15 to TRBJ2-2; 9 bases map to TRBD1. Germline values: CDR1 LNHNV, CDR2 YYDKDF (reference sequence). CDR3 length equals 18 residues. Unmatched junction bases numbered 9, after V lost 0 bases and J lost 4 bases. CDR3 coding DNA: TGTGCCACCAGCAGAGATCCAATAGGGACAGGGAGCACCGGGGAGCTGTTTTTT. This translates into CATSRDPIGTGSTGELFF.

This clonotype was picked up many times. The rearrangement links TRBV3-1 to TRBJ2-1; D perhaps matches TRBD2 (5 bases). The CDR3 extends over 16 amino acids. CDR1 and CDR2 from the germline V gene are LGHDT and YNNKEL (reference sequence). V lost 0 bases and J lost 4, with 13 bases in between. CDR3 sequence (DNA): TGTGCCAGCAGCCAAGATCTAGCTTACGCATACAATGAGCAGTTCTTC. It yields the protein CASSQDLAYAYNEQFF.